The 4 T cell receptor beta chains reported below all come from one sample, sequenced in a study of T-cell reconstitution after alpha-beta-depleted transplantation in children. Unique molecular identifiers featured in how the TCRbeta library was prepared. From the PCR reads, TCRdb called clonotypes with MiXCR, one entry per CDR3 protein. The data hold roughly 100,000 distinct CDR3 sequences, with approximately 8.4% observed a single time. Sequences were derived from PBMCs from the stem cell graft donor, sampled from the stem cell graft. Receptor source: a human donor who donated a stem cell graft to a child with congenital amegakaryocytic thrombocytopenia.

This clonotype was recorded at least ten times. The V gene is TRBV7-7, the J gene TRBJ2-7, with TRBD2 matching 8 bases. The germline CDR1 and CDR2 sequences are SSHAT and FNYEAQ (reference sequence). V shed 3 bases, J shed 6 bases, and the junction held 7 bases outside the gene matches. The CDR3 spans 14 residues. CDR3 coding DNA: TGTGCCAGCAGCTTGAATCCGGCGGGAGGCGAGCAGTACTTC. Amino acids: CASSLNPAGGEQYF.

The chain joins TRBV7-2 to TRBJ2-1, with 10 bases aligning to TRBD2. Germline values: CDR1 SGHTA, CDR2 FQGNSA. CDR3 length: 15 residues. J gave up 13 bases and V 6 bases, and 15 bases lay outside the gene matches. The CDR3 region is CASSDGHPTSGPQFF. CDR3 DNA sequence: TGTGCCAGCAGTGACGGCCATCCGACTAGCGGGCCTCAGTTCTTC.

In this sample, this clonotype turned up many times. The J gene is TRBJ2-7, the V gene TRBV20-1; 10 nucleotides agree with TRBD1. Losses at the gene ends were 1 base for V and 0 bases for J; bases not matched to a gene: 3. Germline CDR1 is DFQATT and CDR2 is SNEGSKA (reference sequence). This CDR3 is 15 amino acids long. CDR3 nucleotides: TGCAGTGCTAGAGGCGGGACAGGGGACTCCTACGAGCAGTACTTC. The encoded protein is CSARGGTGDSYEQYF.

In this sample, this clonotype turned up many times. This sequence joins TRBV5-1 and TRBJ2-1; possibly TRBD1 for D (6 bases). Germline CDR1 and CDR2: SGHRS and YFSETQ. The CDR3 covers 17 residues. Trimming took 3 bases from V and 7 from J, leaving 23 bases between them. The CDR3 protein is CASSSRTDGSTRNEQFF. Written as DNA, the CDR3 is TGCGCCAGCAGCTCCCGGACAGACGGCTCGACTCGGAATGAGCAGTTCTTC.